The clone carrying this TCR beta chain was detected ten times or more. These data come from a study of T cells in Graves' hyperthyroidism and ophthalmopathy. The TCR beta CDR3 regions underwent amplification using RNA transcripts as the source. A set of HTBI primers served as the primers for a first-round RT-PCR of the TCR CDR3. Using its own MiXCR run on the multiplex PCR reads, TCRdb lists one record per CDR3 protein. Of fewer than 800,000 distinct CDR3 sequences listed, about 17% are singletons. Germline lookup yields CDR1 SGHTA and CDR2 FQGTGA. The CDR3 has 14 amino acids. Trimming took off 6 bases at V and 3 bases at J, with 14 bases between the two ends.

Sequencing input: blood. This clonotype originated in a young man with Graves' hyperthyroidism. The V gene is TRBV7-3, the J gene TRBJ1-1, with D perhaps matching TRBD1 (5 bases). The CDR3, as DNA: TGTGCCAGCAGGCGGGTGGGGCAAGACACTGAAGCTTTCTTT. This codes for CASRRVGQDTEAFF.